This TCR beta chain appears in the sequencing data of a study of blood T cell repertoires in COVID-19. Across the whole study: COVID-19 samples, acute and convalescent, were from the United States, Italy and Spain.

CDR1 is SGHDT and CDR2 is YYEEEE in the germline V gene. This CDR3 has 16 residues. Germline trimming cut 4 bases from V and 5 bases from J; bases unmatched to any gene: 11. Individuals drawn from 24 US areas were about 18 to 100 years old. Produced via immunoSEQ multiplex PCR; TCRdb's table is partial and in-frame only. The sample lists roughly 200,000 clones, around 90% occurring once. The clonotype was recovered from a man aged 30 to 45 in a cohort exposed to, infected with or recovered from COVID-19 (not recorded which). This chain links TRBV5-6 with TRBJ2-7, with TRBD2 identical over 11 bases. The specimen was PBMCs or T cells enriched from blood (not recorded which). The CDR3 DNA reads as TGTGCCAGCAGCCCGGGGACTAGCGGCTATTTAAACGAGCAGTACTTC. Its translation: CASSPGTSGYLNEQYF.